A single sample is the source of the 27 T cell receptor beta chains below, sequenced in a study of shared clonotypes between healthy human individuals. TCRdb keeps only in-frame clones here, not all; method: immunoSEQ multiplex PCR. The data show approximately 640,000 clones, about 90% seen once. Sequenced sample: memory CD8+ T cells from PBMCs. Subset specified: CD45RO+ cells pooled with CCR7-negative TemRA cells. These receptors all come from a man between 18 and 29 years old in good health. Some clones in this sample may be carry-over from other donors' samples.

The chain links TRBV7-4 to TRBJ2-7; 12 bases are a match to TRBD2. V shed 5 bases and J 6 bases; nucleotides not matched to a gene: 20. CDR1 is SGHVT and CDR2 is SQSDAQ in the germline V gene. CDR3 length: 19 amino acids. The CDR3 sequence: CASSPRDGLASGRATEQYF. In DNA, the CDR3 is TGTGCCAGCAGCCCTCGGGACGGCCTCGCTAGCGGGAGGGCCACCGAGCAGTACTTC.

The V gene is TRBV14, the J gene TRBJ2-7; 7 bases are a match to TRBD2. J was trimmed by 7 bases and V by 0 bases; bases with no gene match: 12. This CDR3 is 16 amino acids long. Germline CDR1 is SGHDN and CDR2 is FVKESK. Here the CDR3 reads CASSQDLRLAVGEQYF. CDR3 sequence (DNA): TGTGCCAGCAGCCAAGATCTCCGGCTAGCGGTGGGGGAGCAGTACTTC.

J is TRBJ2-1 and V is TRBV11-3; D unresolved. Trimming pared 4 bases from V and 10 bases from J, leaving 14 bases between. CDR1 and CDR2 (germline): SGHNT, YENEEA. CDR3 size: 13 residues. The DNA of the CDR3 is TGTGCCAGCAGCTCCGAGTTGGATCAGGAGCAGTTCTTC. This codes for CASSSELDQEQFF.

This clone appeared a single time. The rearrangement joins TRBV28 to TRBJ1-5; D remains unclear. The germline CDR1 and CDR2 sequences are MDHEN and SYDVKM. V lost 2 bases to trimming and J lost 10 bases, with 15 bases between them. CDR3 length: 14 residues. This chain's CDR3 is CASSLTQEVGPQHF. The DNA for the CDR3 is TGTGCCAGCAGTTTAACCCAGGAGGTAGGACCCCAGCATTTT.

The rearrangement links TRBV30 to TRBJ1-1, with a weak D call TRBD1 (6 bases). The CDR3 covers 11 residues. CDR1 and CDR2 (germline): GTSNPN, SVGIG (reference sequence). The V and J ends lost 2 bases and 8 bases respectively, with 9 bases between them. This CDR3 is CAWSPTGEAFF. In nucleotides, the CDR3 is TGTGCCTGGAGTCCCACAGGGGAAGCTTTCTTT.

J is TRBJ1-6 and V is TRBV28; D unresolved. The CDR3 consists of 14 residues. V was clipped by 3 bases and J by 8 bases, with 11 bases between them. The germline V gene has CDR1 MDHEN and CDR2 SYDVKM. The CDR3 loop reads CASSLVQRDSPLHF. In DNA form, the CDR3 reads TGTGCCAGCAGTTTGGTGCAGAGAGATTCACCCCTCCACTTT. Full variable domain (outside the CDR3, taken from reference TRBV28 and TRBJ1-6): DVKVTQSSRYLVKRTGEKVFLECVQDMDHENMFWYRQDPGLGLRLIYFSYDVKMKEKGDIPEGYSVSREKKERFSLILESASTNQTSMYLCASSLVQRDSPLHFGNGTRLTVT.

The V call is TRBV7-9, the J call TRBJ2-7, with D maybe TRBD1 (5 bases). V lost 4 bases and J 4 bases, leaving 17 bases between the germline ends. Germline V gene data show CDR1 as SEHNR and CDR2 as FQNEAQ (reference sequence). CDR3 size: 15 residues. The CDR3 is CASSSSRVIVYEQYF. The CDR3 DNA sequence: TGTGCCAGCAGCTCCTCCAGGGTTATTGTGTACGAGCAGTACTTC.

The chain joins TRBV30 to TRBJ1-2; no clear D gene. Germline loops: CDR1 GTSNPN, CDR2 SVGIG (reference sequence). The CDR3 loop spans 14 amino acids. V was cut by 3 bases and J by 4 bases, with 15 bases left in between. This chain's CDR3 is CAWRVETAFYGYTF. Here the CDR3 DNA reads TGTGCCTGGAGGGTAGAAACAGCTTTCTATGGCTACACCTTC.

The rearrangement links TRBV4-3 to TRBJ2-1; 8 bases align to TRBD2. Germline V gene lookup returns CDR1 LGHNA and CDR2 YSLEER. The CDR3 sequence is 19 residues long. The trim removed 0 bases at V and 3 bases at J, leaving 13 bases unmatched. DNA for the CDR3: TGCGCCAGCAGCCAAGAATCGGTAGAAGCGGGAGTGATCTACAATGAGCAGTTCTTC. Protein: CASSQESVEAGVIYNEQFF.

A single count supports this clone. The chain employs TRBV10-3 and TRBJ2-7; 7 bases agree with TRBD1. Germline lookup yields CDR1 ENHRY and CDR2 SYGVKD. The CDR3 sequence is 13 residues long. V was pared by 11 bases and J by 5 bases, with 12 bases of the junction left unmatched. CDR3 in DNA: TGTGCCCTAGGACAGGAGGTTTCCGACGAGCAGTACTTC. Translation: CALGQEVSDEQYF.

CDR3 sequence (DNA): TGTGCCAGCAGCCCTCTGGGTCCGGATTCCCCCTACGAGCAGTACTTC. This encodes CASSPLGPDSPYEQYF. The chain has TRBV7-8 and TRBJ2-7, with unresolved D. Germline loops: CDR1 SGHVS, CDR2 FQNEAQ. Trimming cost V 5 bases and J 2 bases, with 19 bases left between them. This CDR3 has 16 residues.

The J gene is TRBJ2-2, the V gene TRBV7-2, with D uncertain. The CDR3 covers 14 residues. Germline CDR1 is SGHTA and CDR2 is FQGNSA. The germline V and J ends were trimmed by 0 bases and 0 bases, with 2 bases remaining between them. CDR3 amino acids: CASSLAPNTGELFF. The CDR3 bases are TGTGCCAGCAGCTTAGCTCCGAACACCGGGGAGCTGTTTTTT.

This clone was recorded once. The rearrangement links TRBV6-1 to TRBJ1-5, with TRBD1 matching over 9 bases. Per the germline V gene, CDR1 is MNHNS and CDR2 is SASEGT. Losses at the gene ends were 4 bases for V and 5 bases for J; bases not matched to a gene: 6. CDR3 length: 15 residues. CDR3 sequence: CASSVYRDRDQPQHF. The DNA for the CDR3 is TGTGCCAGCAGTGTGTACCGGGACAGGGATCAGCCCCAGCATTTT.

J is TRBJ2-5 and V is TRBV11-2; TRBD2 matches at 8 bases. This CDR3 contains 18 residues. The V and J ends lost 3 bases and 3 bases, in that order; junction bases with no gene match: 15. Germline-derived CDR1 and CDR2 are SGHAT and FQNNGV. As DNA, the CDR3 is TGTGCCAGCAGCTTCCCAATATTACTAGCGGAGGATAAAGAGACCCAGTACTTC. It codes for CASSFPILLAEDKETQYF.

This chain uses TRBV29-1 with TRBJ2-5, with 8 nucleotides matching TRBD1. Judging by the DNA end, TRBJ2-7 fits better; the J call may be wrong. The germline V gene encodes CDR1 SQVTM and CDR2 ANQGSEA. There are 14 residues in the CDR3. CDR3 DNA: TGCAGCGGCCTCTTCGGGACAGGCACCTACGAGCAGTACTTC. This encodes CSGLFGTGTYEQYF.

The chain joins TRBV25-1 to TRBJ1-2; D is ambiguous. CDR3 length: 14 amino acids. V was trimmed by 1 base and J by 4 bases, leaving 10 bases between them. Germline-derived CDR1 and CDR2 are MGHDK and SYGVNS. Here the CDR3 reads CASSEFLDGYGYTF. DNA of the CDR3: TGTGCCAGCAGTGAATTCTTGGACGGCTATGGCTACACCTTC.

In DNA, the CDR3 is TGTGCCAGCAGCTTAGCTGGGGAATACACCGGGGAGCTGTTTTTT. Residues: CASSLAGEYTGELFF. J is TRBJ2-2 and V is TRBV7-9, with D hard to call. Germline lookup yields CDR1 SEHNR and CDR2 FQNEAQ (reference sequence). CDR3 length equals 15 residues. Trimming removed 0 bases at V and 3 bases at J, with 8 bases between.

This sequence joins TRBV25-1 and TRBJ2-7; D not certain. CDR3 size: 15 residues. Germline CDR1 and CDR2: MGHDK and SYGVNS. Deletions cut 5 bases from V and 5 bases from J, with 19 bases between. The CDR3 loop reads CASSNIGPPWDEQYF. The CDR3 DNA follows: TGTGCCAGCAGTAATATAGGACCCCCTTGGGACGAGCAGTACTTC.

The V call is TRBV9, the J call TRBJ2-7; D is tentatively TRBD1 or TRBD2 (5 bases each). V was trimmed by 6 bases and J by 3 bases, leaving 13 bases between them. The CDR3 sequence is 13 residues long. Looked up from germline, CDR1 is SGDLS and CDR2 is YYNGEE. CDR3 bases: TGTGCCAGCAATAGGGGAGACAGCTACGAGCAGTACTTC. Translation: CASNRGDSYEQYF.

This chain connects TRBV7-2 to TRBJ2-7; 10 bases line up with TRBD1. Trimming at V came to 3 bases and at J to 2 bases, leaving 4 bases not matched to a gene. CDR3 length: 15 residues. Germline values: CDR1 SGHTA, CDR2 FQGNSA. The CDR3 loop is CASSFWTGGTYEQYF. Here the CDR3 DNA reads TGTGCCAGCAGCTTTTGGACAGGGGGGACCTACGAGCAGTACTTC. Based on the CDR3 plus reference TRBV7-2 and TRBJ2-7, the full variable domain is GAGVSQSPSNKVTEKGKDVELRCDPISGHTALYWYRQSLGQGLEFLIYFQGNSAPDKSGLPSDRFSAERTGGSVSTLTIQRTQQEDSAVYLCASSFWTGGTYEQYFGPGTRLTVT.

The J gene is TRBJ2-4, the V gene TRBV30; 11 nucleotides line up with TRBD2. The germline V gene has CDR1 GTSNPN and CDR2 SVGIG (reference sequence). The J segment lost 4 bases and the V segment lost 5 bases, leaving 22 bases of the junction unmatched. CDR3 length: 20 residues. The CDR3 sequence is CAWDTGLAGGPRPSKNIQYF. The CDR3 DNA reads TGTGCCTGGGACACGGGGCTAGCGGGAGGTCCCCGTCCCTCTAAAAACATTCAGTACTTC.

This clone was picked up a small number of times. Other DNA sequences in the same sample also yield this CDR3. The genes are TRBV27 and TRBJ2-2, with no clear D. This CDR3 spans 12 amino acids. Germline V gene data show CDR1 as MNHEY and CDR2 as SMNVEV (reference sequence). Trimming cost V 5 bases and J 3 bases, with 4 bases left between them. Here the CDR3 DNA reads TGTGCCAGCAGTCCCTACACCGGGGAGCTGTTTTTT. Its protein is CASSPYTGELFF.

This clone has only a few counts. This same CDR3 is encoded by further DNA sequences in the sample. The chain has TRBV7-9 and TRBJ1-2; 7 nucleotides line up with TRBD1. Germline loops: CDR1 SEHNR, CDR2 FQNEAQ (reference sequence). The ends lost 5 bases at V and 2 bases at J; junction bases unmatched: 2. CDR3 length: 13 amino acids. The CDR3 spells CASSQDRNYGYTF. The CDR3, as DNA: TGTGCCAGCAGCCAGGACAGGAACTATGGCTACACCTTC.

This clone was seen once. This chain connects TRBV5-5 to TRBJ2-7; possible D gene TRBD1, 6 bases. Between the trimmed V and J ends, which lost 0 bases and 2 bases, there was a span of 6 bases. The CDR3 length is 13 residues. Germline V CDR1 and CDR2: SGHKS, YYEKEE (reference sequence). This chain's CDR3 is CASSLGGPYEQYF. The CDR3 coding sequence is TGTGCCAGCAGCTTGGGGGGGCCCTACGAGCAGTACTTC.

With respect to this clone: The identical CDR3 is also encoded by other nucleotide sequences in the sample. The chain carries TRBV30 and TRBJ2-5; TRBD2 might be the D (6 bases). The assigned J gene may be wrong: the sequence end matches TRBJ2-7 better. In germline, CDR1 is GTSNPN, CDR2 SVGIG (reference sequence). This CDR3 spans 11 amino acids. CDR3 bases: TGTGCCTGGCTTAGCGGCTACGAGCAGTACTTC. Translating gives CAWLSGYEQYF.

The chain has TRBV7-9 and TRBJ2-7; D assignment may be TRBD1 or TRBD2 (5 bases each). From germline, CDR1 is SEHNR and CDR2 FQNEAQ (reference sequence). The CDR3 loop spans 14 amino acids. Trimming shortened V by 5 bases and J by 2 bases, and 13 bases separated the two germline ends. This chain's CDR3 is CASSGPGGPYEQYF. The CDR3 coding sequence is TGTGCCAGCAGCGGCCCTGGGGGACCCTACGAGCAGTACTTC.

V usage is TRBV10-3 and J usage is TRBJ2-6; D gene unclear. Germline V gives CDR1 ENHRY, CDR2 SYGVKD. V was shortened by 3 bases and J by 1 base, with 16 bases between the two germline ends. This CDR3 region has 18 residues. DNA for the CDR3: TGTGCCATCAGTGACAGTGATAAAGTCTATTCTGGGGCCAACGTCCTGACTTTC. The encoded protein is CAISDSDKVYSGANVLTF.